This T cell receptor (beta chain) was recovered during a study of T cell responses to AZD1222 COVID-19 vaccine. Study in general: The study pooled second doses at about 4 or about 12 weeks. Whole-study findings and limits: Spike-specific TCR breadth and depth went up after people got two AZD1222 doses. Just a handful of AZD1222 recipients were seropositive at baseline. Regions 160-218 and 743-854 dominated among vaccine-associated CD4 TCRs spanning spike.

V was pared by 6 bases and J by 4 bases, with 7 bases between. The CDR3 is made up of 13 amino acids. Germline V gives CDR1 LNHDA, CDR2 SQIVND (reference sequence). This clone was found once. The antigen is not known. Produced via immunoSEQ multiplex PCR; TCRdb's table is partial and in-frame only. The sample has about 82,000 clones, 85% to 90% seen once; the top ten hold more than 5%. The source material was peripheral blood, sampled on day 0 of AZD1222 vaccination. V usage is TRBV19 and J usage is TRBJ1-6, with a tentative D call TRBD1 (5 bases). This clonotype originated in an adult in good health. CDR3 loop: CASSTGYNSPLHF. CDR3 coding DNA: TGTGCCAGTAGCACAGGTTATAATTCACCCCTCCACTTT.